This entry features one TCR beta chain sequence. This sample is part of a study of blood T cell repertoires in COVID-19. The overall study: Specimens from acute and convalescent COVID-19 originated in the United States, Italy and Spain. The analysed material was cDNA or gDNA that came from T cells, B-cell-depleted T cells, or PBMCs.

Per the study methods: Amplifying reference gene primers gave estimates of nucleated cell counts. Profiled with immunoSEQ multiplex PCR; TCRdb holds only in-frame clones, not every one. The DNA was the basis for D and trimming; V, J and clone size are from that table. The table records fewer than 300,000 clones, approximately 86% of them present only once. This CDR3 contains 13 residues. Trimming took off 6 bases at V and 4 bases at J, with 12 bases between the two ends. The germline gives CDR1 SNHLY, CDR2 FYNNEI. The specimen sequenced was peripheral blood. The J gene is TRBJ1-2, the V gene TRBV2; tentative D call: TRBD1 (6 bases). The clonotype comes from a woman aged 18-35 years with acute or convalescent COVID-19. CDR3 DNA sequence: TGTGCCAGCAGGGCAGGGGCATCCTATGGCTACACCTTC. It specifies CASRAGASYGYTF.